This T cell receptor (beta chain) was captured in a study of T cells after yellow fever vaccination. The study, taken as a whole, reports: At under 97% for CD4 and almost 90% for CD8, most primary-vaccination clones showed up again after the booster. Just a small share of clonotypes turned up in the CD4 compartment as well as the CD8 compartment.

This clonotype showed up just a few times. Germline CDR1 is ENHRY and CDR2 is SYGVKD. The V end lost 6 bases, the J end lost 9 bases, and 15 bases lay between the germline ends. The CDR3 is made up of 13 amino acids. A universal primer site and UMIs were added as TCR cDNA was made by 5'RACE template switching. A single record per CDR3 protein comes from TCRdb applying MiXCR to the 5' RACE reads. The data hold 30,000 or so distinct CDR3 sequences, with roughly 5.9% observed a single time. Material: PBMCs, either bulk or a sorted T-cell subset (CD4+, CD8+, memory, or dextramer-sorted; not recorded which), obtained on the day of the yellow fever booster vaccination. This clonotype originated in a young man who received the YFV17D yellow fever vaccine. The chain has TRBV10-3 and TRBJ2-1; D is unclear. CDR3 region: CAIRGSSGGEQFF. The CDR3 DNA reads as TGTGCCATCAGGGGATCCTCCGGCGGTGAGCAGTTCTTC.